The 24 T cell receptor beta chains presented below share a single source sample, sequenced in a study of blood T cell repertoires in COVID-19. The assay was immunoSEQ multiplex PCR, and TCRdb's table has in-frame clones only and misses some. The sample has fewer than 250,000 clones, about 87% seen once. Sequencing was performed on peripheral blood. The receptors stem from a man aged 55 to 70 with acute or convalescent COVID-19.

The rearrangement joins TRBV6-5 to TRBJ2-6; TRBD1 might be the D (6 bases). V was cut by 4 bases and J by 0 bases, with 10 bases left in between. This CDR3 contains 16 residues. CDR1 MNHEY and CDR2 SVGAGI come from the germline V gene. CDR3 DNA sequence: TGTGCCAGCAGTTTGGGCAGGGGCTCTGGGGCCAACGTCCTGACTTTC. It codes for CASSLGRGSGANVLTF.

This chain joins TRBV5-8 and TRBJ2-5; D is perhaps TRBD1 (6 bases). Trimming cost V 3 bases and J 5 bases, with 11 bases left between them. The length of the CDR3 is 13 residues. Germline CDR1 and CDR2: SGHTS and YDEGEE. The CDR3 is CASSSGQRETQYF. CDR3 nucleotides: TGTGCCAGCAGCTCGGGACAAAGGGAGACCCAGTACTTC.

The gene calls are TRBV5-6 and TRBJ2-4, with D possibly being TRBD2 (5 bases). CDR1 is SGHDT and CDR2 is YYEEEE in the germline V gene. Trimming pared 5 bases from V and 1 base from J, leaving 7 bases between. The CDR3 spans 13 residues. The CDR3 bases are TGTGCCAGCAGTTCGGGGGCCAAAAACATTCAGTACTTC. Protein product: CASSSGAKNIQYF.

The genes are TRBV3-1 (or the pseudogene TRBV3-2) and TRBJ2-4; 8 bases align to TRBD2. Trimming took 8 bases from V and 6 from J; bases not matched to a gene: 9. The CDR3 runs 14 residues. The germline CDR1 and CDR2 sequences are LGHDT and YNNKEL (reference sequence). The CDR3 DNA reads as TGTGCCAGCGGTGGCGGGGGGCCCCTAAACATTCAGTACTTC. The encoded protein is CASGGGGPLNIQYF.

This CDR3 is CASSRHDRPYGYTF. DNA of the CDR3: TGCGCCAGCAGCCGCCATGACAGGCCCTATGGCTACACCTTC. V gene TRBV4-3 combines with J gene TRBJ1-2, with D perhaps matching TRBD1 (6 bases). V lost 4 bases to trimming and J lost 4 bases, with 13 bases between them. The CDR3 sequence is 14 residues long. Germline V CDR1 and CDR2: LGHNA, YSLEER.

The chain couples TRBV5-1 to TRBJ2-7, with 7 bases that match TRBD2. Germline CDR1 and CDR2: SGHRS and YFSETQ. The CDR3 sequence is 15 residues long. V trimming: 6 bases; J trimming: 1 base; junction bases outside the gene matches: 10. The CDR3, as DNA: TGCGCCAGCAAAGCGGGACGGGATGCTTCCTACGAGCAGTACTTC. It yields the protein CASKAGRDASYEQYF.

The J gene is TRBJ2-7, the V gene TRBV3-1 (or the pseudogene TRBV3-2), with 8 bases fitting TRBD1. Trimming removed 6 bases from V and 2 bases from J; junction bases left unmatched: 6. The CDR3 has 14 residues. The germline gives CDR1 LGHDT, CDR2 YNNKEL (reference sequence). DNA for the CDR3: TGTGCCAGCAGTGAGGGACAGGCCCCCTACGAGCAGTACTTC. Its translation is CASSEGQAPYEQYF.

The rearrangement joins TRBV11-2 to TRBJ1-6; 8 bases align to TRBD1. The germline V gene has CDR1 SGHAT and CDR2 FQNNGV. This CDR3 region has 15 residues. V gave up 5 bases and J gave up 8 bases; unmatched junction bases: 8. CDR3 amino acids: CASSNGQGGDSPLHF. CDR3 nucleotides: TGTGCCAGCAGCAACGGACAGGGAGGGGATTCACCCCTCCACTTT.

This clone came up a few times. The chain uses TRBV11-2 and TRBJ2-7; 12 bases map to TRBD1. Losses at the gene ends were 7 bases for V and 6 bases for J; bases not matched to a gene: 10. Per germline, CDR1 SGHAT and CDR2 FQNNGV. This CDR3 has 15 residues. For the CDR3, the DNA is TGTGCCAGCACCCCGAGGGGACAGGGGGCGAGCGAGCAGTACTTC. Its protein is CASTPRGQGASEQYF.

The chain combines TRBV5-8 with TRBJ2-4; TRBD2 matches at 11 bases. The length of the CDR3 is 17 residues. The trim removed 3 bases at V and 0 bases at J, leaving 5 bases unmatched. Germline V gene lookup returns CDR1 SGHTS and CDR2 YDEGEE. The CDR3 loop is CASSSPSGGIAKNIQYF. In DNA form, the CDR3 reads TGTGCCAGCAGCTCACCTAGCGGGGGGATAGCCAAAAACATTCAGTACTTC.

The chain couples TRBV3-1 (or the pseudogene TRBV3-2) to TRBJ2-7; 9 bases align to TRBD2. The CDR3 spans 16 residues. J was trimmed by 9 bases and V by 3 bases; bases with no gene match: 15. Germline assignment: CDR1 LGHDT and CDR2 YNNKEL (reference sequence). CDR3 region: CASSHRASGAGVGQYF. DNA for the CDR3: TGTGCCAGCAGCCATCGGGCTAGCGGGGCTGGGGTAGGGCAGTACTTC.

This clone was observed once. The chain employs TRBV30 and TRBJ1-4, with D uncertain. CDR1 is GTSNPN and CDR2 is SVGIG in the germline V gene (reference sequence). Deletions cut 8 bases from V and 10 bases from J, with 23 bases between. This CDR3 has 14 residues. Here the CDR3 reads CARKMGSGSGKLFF. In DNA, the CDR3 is TGTGCCCGCAAGATGGGCAGCGGAAGTGGAAAACTGTTTTTT.

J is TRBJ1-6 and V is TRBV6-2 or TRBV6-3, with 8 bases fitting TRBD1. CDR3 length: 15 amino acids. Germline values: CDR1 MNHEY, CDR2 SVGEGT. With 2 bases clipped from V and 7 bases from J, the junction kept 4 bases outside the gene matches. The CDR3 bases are TGTGCCAGCAGTTACCGGACAGGGAGGAATTCACCCCTCCACTTT. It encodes CASSYRTGRNSPLHF.

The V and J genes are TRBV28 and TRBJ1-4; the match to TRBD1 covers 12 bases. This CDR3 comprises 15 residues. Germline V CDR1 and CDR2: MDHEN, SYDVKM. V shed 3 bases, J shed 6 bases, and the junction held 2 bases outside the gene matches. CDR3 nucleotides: TGTGCCAGCAGTTTCGGGGACAGGGGGCATGAAAAACTGTTTTTT. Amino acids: CASSFGDRGHEKLFF.

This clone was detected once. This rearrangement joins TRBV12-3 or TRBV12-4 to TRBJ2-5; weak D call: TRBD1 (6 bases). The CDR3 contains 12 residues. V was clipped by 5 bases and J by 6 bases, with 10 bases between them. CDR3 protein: CASSQGTKTQYF. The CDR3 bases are TGTGCCAGCAGTCAGGGGACGAAGACCCAGTACTTC.

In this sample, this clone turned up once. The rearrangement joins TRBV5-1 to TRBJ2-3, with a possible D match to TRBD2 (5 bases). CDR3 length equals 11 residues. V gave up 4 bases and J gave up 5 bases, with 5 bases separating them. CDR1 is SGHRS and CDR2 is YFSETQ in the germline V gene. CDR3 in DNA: TGCGCCAGCAGCCGGGAAGATACGCAGTATTTT. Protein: CASSREDTQYF.

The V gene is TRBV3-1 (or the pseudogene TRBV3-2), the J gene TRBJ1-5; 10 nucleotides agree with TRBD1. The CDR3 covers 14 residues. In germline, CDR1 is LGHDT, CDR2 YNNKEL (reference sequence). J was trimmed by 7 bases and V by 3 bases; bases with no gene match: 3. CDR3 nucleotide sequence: TGTGCCAGCAGCCAGGGACAGGGGAGGCAGCCCCAGCATTTT. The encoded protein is CASSQGQGRQPQHF.

The CDR3, as DNA: TGTGCCAGCAGCCCAACCTCGAGGCCCGGTAGGGGTGGCTACACCTTC. It translates to CASSPTSRPGRGGYTF. The chain recombines TRBV14 with TRBJ1-2; D possibly corresponds to TRBD1 (5 bases). CDR3 length: 16 residues. V lost 4 bases and J lost 7, with 22 bases in between. Germline CDR1 reads SGHDN; CDR2 reads FVKESK.

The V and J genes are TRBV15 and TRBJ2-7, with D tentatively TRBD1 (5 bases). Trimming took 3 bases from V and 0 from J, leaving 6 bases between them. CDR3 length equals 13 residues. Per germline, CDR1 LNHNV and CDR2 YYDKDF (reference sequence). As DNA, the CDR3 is TGTGCCACCAGCAGTGGGGCCTCCTACGAGCAGTACTTC. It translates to CATSSGASYEQYF.

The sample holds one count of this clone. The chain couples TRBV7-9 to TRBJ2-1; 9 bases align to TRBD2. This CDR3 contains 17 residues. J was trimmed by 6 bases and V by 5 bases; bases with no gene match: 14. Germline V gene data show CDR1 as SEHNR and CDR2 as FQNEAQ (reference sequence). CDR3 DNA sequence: TGTGCCAGCAGCCCTCAGGGGCGGGGGGGCCTGGGCAATGAGCAGTTCTTC. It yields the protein CASSPQGRGGLGNEQFF.

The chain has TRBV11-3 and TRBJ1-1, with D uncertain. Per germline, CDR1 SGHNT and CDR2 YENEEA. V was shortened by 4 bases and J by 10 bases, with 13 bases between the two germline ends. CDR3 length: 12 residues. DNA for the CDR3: TGTGCCAGCAGCTACACTTCGGGGAGAGCTTTCTTT. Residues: CASSYTSGRAFF.

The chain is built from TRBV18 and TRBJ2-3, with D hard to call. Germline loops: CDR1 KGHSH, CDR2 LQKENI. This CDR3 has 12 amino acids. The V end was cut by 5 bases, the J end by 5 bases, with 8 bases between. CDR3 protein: CASSVSRDTQYF. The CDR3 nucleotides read TGTGCCAGCTCAGTTAGTCGAGATACGCAGTATTTT.

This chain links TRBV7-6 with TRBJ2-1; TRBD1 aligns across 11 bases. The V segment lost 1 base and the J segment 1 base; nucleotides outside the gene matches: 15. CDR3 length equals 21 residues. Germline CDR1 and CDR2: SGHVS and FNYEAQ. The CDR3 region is CASSLDIRGQGVGWSYNEQFF. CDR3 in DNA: TGTGCCAGCAGCTTAGATATTCGGGGACAGGGGGTGGGCTGGTCCTACAATGAGCAGTTCTTC. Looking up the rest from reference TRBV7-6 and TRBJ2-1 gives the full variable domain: GAGVSQSPRYKVTKRGQDVALRCDPISGHVSLYWYRQALGQGPEFLTYFNYEAQQDKSGLPNDRFSAERPEGSISTLTIQRTEQRDSAMYRCASSLDIRGQGVGWSYNEQFFGPGTRLTVL.

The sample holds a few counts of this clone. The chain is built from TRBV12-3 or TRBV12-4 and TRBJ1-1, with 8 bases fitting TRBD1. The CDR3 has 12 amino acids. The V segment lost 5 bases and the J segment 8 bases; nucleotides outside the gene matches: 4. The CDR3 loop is CASSPRTGEAFF. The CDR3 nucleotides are TGTGCCAGCAGTCCCCGGACAGGGGAAGCTTTCTTT.